What follows describes a single TCR beta chain. These data originate in a study of blood T cell repertoires in COVID-19. Across the study: COVID-19 samples from acute and convalescent phases originated in the United States, Italy and Spain. PBMCs, B-cell-depleted T cells, or T cells were the source of the cDNA or gDNA that made up the material.

J lost 3 bases, V lost 3 bases, and 3 bases had no gene match. Germline CDR1 and CDR2: LNHDA and SQIVND (reference sequence). The CDR3 is made up of 15 amino acids. Original processing notes: From reference gene primer amplification, estimates of nucleated cell counts were derived. Some clones are missing from TCRdb's copy, which holds only in-frame ones; the method was immunoSEQ multiplex PCR. V, J and clone size derive from that table, while D and trimming were established from the DNA sequence. The data contain about 120,000 clones, over 75% of them singletons. Sequencing was done on a sample of peripheral blood. V usage is TRBV19 and J usage is TRBJ2-3, with 10 bases fitting TRBD2. The clonotype originates from a man aged 65 to 79 with active or convalescent COVID-19. CDR3 protein: CASSIGTSETDTQYF. In nucleotides, the CDR3 is TGTGCCAGTAGTATCGGGACTAGCGAAACAGATACGCAGTATTTT.